This T cell receptor (beta chain) was found in a study of OX40 agonist ivuxolimab in advanced cancers. Method: immunoSEQ multiplex PCR; TCRdb's copy keeps in-frame clones and lacks some. The sample carries around 13,000 clones, around two thirds recorded once. Germline values: CDR1 SGHTS, CDR2 YDEGEE. The length of the CDR3 is 16 residues. The V and J ends lost 2 bases and 5 bases, in that order; junction bases with no gene match: 12. The V gene is TRBV5-8, the J gene TRBJ2-7, with 8 nucleotides matching TRBD2. The source of this sequence is an adult with an advanced solid tumor such as melanoma, head and neck, liver or kidney cancer. The input for sequencing was CD4+ or CD8+ T cells sorted from blood, taken in a trial of the OX40 agonist ivuxolimab. Here the CDR3 reads CASSFSPGGEKHEQYF. For the CDR3, the DNA is TGTGCCAGCAGCTTCTCACCCGGGGGGGAGAAGCACGAGCAGTACTTC.